Shown below are 29 T cell receptor beta chains from a single sample sequenced in a study of PD-L1 blockade in urothelial cancer. The repertoire was sequenced with immunoSEQ multiplex PCR; TCRdb's copy has only in-frame clones and lacks some. The sample contains approximately 100,000 clones, about 91% of which appear only once. This specimen was PBMCs, taken around atezolizumab (anti-PD-L1) treatment. Receptors originate from a woman of 80 years or more with urothelial cancer.

The V and J genes are TRBV10-1 and TRBJ2-5; the match to TRBD2 covers 8 bases. The ends lost 2 bases at V and 0 bases at J; junction bases unmatched: 5. This CDR3 spans 16 amino acids. Per the germline V gene, CDR1 is WNHNN and CDR2 is SYGVQD (reference sequence). The CDR3 spells CASSEGSGTYQETQYF. As DNA, the CDR3 is TGCGCCAGCAGTGAGGGTAGCGGGACGTACCAAGAGACCCAGTACTTC.

J is TRBJ2-3 and V is TRBV10-1; D perhaps matches TRBD2 (5 bases). The CDR3 loop spans 16 amino acids. Germline V gene lookup returns CDR1 WNHNN and CDR2 SYGVQD (reference sequence). V was pared by 2 bases and J by 0 bases, with 12 bases between. CDR3 region: CASSEASGVSTDTQYF. The DNA of the CDR3 is TGCGCCAGCAGTGAGGCAAGCGGAGTTAGCACAGATACGCAGTATTTT.

This chain uses TRBV4-2 with TRBJ2-5; no firm D call. The length of the CDR3 is 14 residues. V shed 1 base and J shed 3 bases, with 9 bases lying between them. The germline V gene encodes CDR1 LGHNA and CDR2 YNFKEQ. Written as DNA, the CDR3 is TGTGCCAGCAGCCAAGGGGTTCTAGAAGAGACCCAGTACTTC. This translates into CASSQGVLEETQYF.

The CDR3 loop reads CASSVAGTGGLNEQFF. The CDR3 nucleotides are TGTGCCAGCAGCGTAGCCGGGACAGGGGGCCTCAATGAGCAGTTCTTC. The V gene is TRBV9, the J gene TRBJ2-1; 12 positions match TRBD1. The CDR3 is 16 amino acids. V lost 0 bases and J lost 6; bases outside the gene matches: 4. Germline CDR1 and CDR2: SGDLS and YYNGEE.

The CDR3 region has the DNA TGTGCCAGCAGCTTGGCCGGGGACAGCGAGACCTACGAGCAGTACTTC. This encodes CASSLAGDSETYEQYF. J is TRBJ2-7 and V is TRBV5-4, with 7 bases that match TRBD1. Trimming cost V 0 bases and J 2 bases; bases outside gene matches: 8. Germline V gene data show CDR1 as SGHNT and CDR2 as YYREEE (reference sequence). The CDR3 has 16 residues. Full variable domain (rest looked up from reference TRBV5-4 and TRBJ2-7): ETGVTQSPTHLIKTRGQQVTLRCSSQSGHNTVSWYQQALGQGPQFIFQYYREEENGRGNFPPRFSGLQFPNYSSELNVNALELDDSALYLCASSLAGDSETYEQYFGPGTRLTVT.

The chain links TRBV6-5 to TRBJ1-2; maybe TRBD1 (5 bases). The germline gives CDR1 MNHEY, CDR2 SVGAGI. V was shortened by 5 bases and J by 4 bases, with 11 bases between the two germline ends. This CDR3 is built from 13 residues. CDR3 in amino acids: CASSPDSLYGYTF. The CDR3 DNA reads as TGTGCCAGCAGTCCTGACAGTCTCTATGGCTACACCTTC.

The chain recombines TRBV28 with TRBJ1-4; no reliable D call. Trimming removed 5 bases from V and 7 bases from J, with 17 bases in between. Per germline, CDR1 MDHEN and CDR2 SYDVKM. The length of the CDR3 is 15 residues. The CDR3 nucleotides are TGTGCCAGCAGTGCGGAAGGGCGGGCGGGTGAAAAACTGTTTTTT. Translation: CASSAEGRAGEKLFF.

The chain employs TRBV19 and TRBJ2-7; the match to TRBD1 covers 8 bases. V was pared by 3 bases and J by 0 bases, with 10 bases of the junction left unmatched. Germline V gene sequence: CDR1 LNHDA, CDR2 SQIVND (reference sequence). The CDR3 runs 17 residues. The CDR3 DNA reads TGTGCCAGTAGTATTTCGGGGCAGGGGGCGGCCTCCTACGAGCAGTACTTC. Protein sequence: CASSISGQGAASYEQYF.

The chain is built from TRBV30 and TRBJ1-4, with D possibly TRBD1 on 5 matching bases. Looked up from germline, CDR1 is GTSNPN and CDR2 is SVGIG (reference sequence). This CDR3 is 14 amino acids long. The germline V and J ends were trimmed by 4 bases and 8 bases, with 17 bases remaining between them. The CDR3 sequence: CAWTKGQWGEKLFF. The CDR3 coding sequence is TGTGCCTGGACCAAGGGGCAGTGGGGAGAAAAACTGTTTTTT.

V usage is TRBV5-1 and J usage is TRBJ2-1; a possible D gene is TRBD1 (7 bases). The V gene lost 4 bases and the J gene lost 4 bases, with 12 bases spanning the gap. This CDR3 region has 14 residues. Per the germline V gene, CDR1 is SGHRS and CDR2 is YFSETQ. The DNA for the CDR3 is TGCGCCAGCAGCCGCGGGACAGTATACAATGAGCAGTTCTTC. It translates to CASSRGTVYNEQFF.

The chain carries TRBV29-1 and TRBJ2-2, with 7 bases that match TRBD1. There are 13 residues in the CDR3. The trim removed 5 bases at V and 7 bases at J, leaving 7 bases unmatched. Germline V gene data show CDR1 as SQVTM and CDR2 as ANQGSEA. Here the CDR3 DNA reads TGCAGCGTTTCAGACAGGGTTAGCGGGGAGCTGTTTTTT. This encodes CSVSDRVSGELFF.

The rearrangement uses TRBV27 and TRBJ2-4; D is unresolved. V lost 6 bases and J lost 4, with 10 bases in between. This CDR3 region has 13 residues. Germline V gives CDR1 MNHEY, CDR2 SMNVEV (reference sequence). CDR3 nucleotide sequence: TGTGCCAGCAGCCAAGTCGGGAAAAACATTCAGTACTTC. It translates to CASSQVGKNIQYF.

V and J are TRBV7-9 and TRBJ2-5; D gene unclear. Trimming stripped 1 base from V and 1 base from J, with 7 bases between. Germline V gene data show CDR1 as SEHNR and CDR2 as FQNEAQ (reference sequence). This CDR3 comprises 14 residues. The CDR3 nucleotides are TGTGCCAGCAGCTTAGAATCGGTCCAAGAGACCCAGTACTTC. It translates to CASSLESVQETQYF.

This rearrangement joins TRBV2 to TRBJ2-7; D is possibly TRBD2 (5 bases). This CDR3 region has 12 residues. Trimming removed 2 bases from V and 5 bases from J, with 7 bases in between. The germline V gene encodes CDR1 SNHLY and CDR2 FYNNEI. This chain's CDR3 is CASSELAHEQYF. The DNA of the CDR3 is TGTGCCAGCAGTGAACTAGCCCACGAGCAGTACTTC.

The chain uses TRBV9 and TRBJ1-1, with D possibly being TRBD1 (5 bases). This CDR3 is built from 14 residues. In germline, CDR1 is SGDLS, CDR2 YYNGEE. V was shortened by 4 bases and J by 6 bases, with 16 bases between the two germline ends. CDR3 nucleotide sequence: TGTGCCAGCAGCCACGACCTGACAGCATCTGAAGCTTTCTTT. Its translation is CASSHDLTASEAFF.

This chain links TRBV2 with TRBJ1-2; unclear D gene. The CDR3 spans 13 residues. V was cut by 5 bases and J by 8 bases, with 15 bases left in between. Germline CDR1 reads SNHLY; CDR2 reads FYNNEI. The CDR3 DNA is TGTGCCAGCAGTCTCCTGACGGAGGCCGGCTACACCTTC. The encoded protein is CASSLLTEAGYTF.

The V call is TRBV5-3, the J call TRBJ2-7; 11 nucleotides agree with TRBD1. TRBV5-3 is an open reading frame, and its role is uncertain. V dropped 4 bases and J dropped 0; count of bases not matched to a gene: 9. This CDR3 has 17 residues. The chain's CDR3 is CARSIYRGQGVSYEQYF. Here the CDR3 DNA reads TGTGCCAGAAGCATCTACCGGGGACAGGGGGTCTCCTACGAGCAGTACTTC.

V is TRBV19 and J is TRBJ1-5; D possibly corresponds to TRBD1 (6 bases). Trimming removed 6 bases from V and 0 bases from J, with 9 bases in between. The CDR3 loop spans 14 amino acids. The V gene's germline CDR1 is LNHDA and CDR2 SQIVND (reference sequence). This chain's CDR3 is CASSGQYSNQPQHF. The CDR3 coding sequence is TGTGCCAGTAGCGGACAGTATAGCAATCAGCCCCAGCATTTT. Full variable domain (missing parts from reference TRBV19 and TRBJ1-5): DGGITQSPKYLFRKEGQNVTLSCEQNLNHDAMYWYRQDPGQGLRLIYYSQIVNDFQKGDIAEGYSVSREKKESFPLTVTSAQKNPTAFYLCASSGQYSNQPQHFGDGTRLSIL.

V usage is TRBV6-1 and J usage is TRBJ2-2, with 8 bases that match TRBD1. Trimming took 9 bases from V and 3 from J; bases not matched to a gene: 3. In germline, CDR1 is MNHNS, CDR2 SASEGT. The CDR3 has 13 residues. CDR3 sequence reads: CASWTGYTGELFF. The CDR3 DNA sequence: TGTGCCAGTTGGACAGGGTACACCGGGGAGCTGTTTTTT.

This rearrangement joins TRBV30 to TRBJ1-5; a possible D gene is TRBD1 (5 bases). Germline V gene sequence: CDR1 GTSNPN, CDR2 SVGIG (reference sequence). The CDR3 sequence is 14 residues long. The V end was cut by 2 bases, the J end by 4 bases, with 12 bases between. CDR3 residues: CAWSPGKGNQPQHF. CDR3 bases: TGTGCCTGGAGTCCAGGGAAGGGGAATCAGCCCCAGCATTTT.

The chain recombines TRBV5-1 with TRBJ2-1; D remains unclear. The germline CDR1 and CDR2 sequences are SGHRS and YFSETQ. The CDR3 has 12 residues. Trimming shortened V by 4 bases and J by 4 bases, and 6 bases separated the two germline ends. The CDR3 region has the DNA TGCGCCAGCAGCCCTAGTTACAATGAGCAGTTCTTC. Translating it yields CASSPSYNEQFF.

This chain connects TRBV28 to TRBJ1-4; D perhaps matches TRBD1 (6 bases). The V and J ends lost 5 bases and 7 bases respectively, with 17 bases between them. The CDR3 consists of 15 residues. CDR1 MDHEN and CDR2 SYDVKM come from the germline V gene. The CDR3 nucleotides read TGTGCCAGCAGTCCACCAGGGGCTGGGGGTGAAAAACTGTTTTTT. Residues: CASSPPGAGGEKLFF.

The genes are TRBV18 and TRBJ1-2; 7 bases map to TRBD1. The CDR3 is 14 amino acids. Germline CDR1 KGHSH, CDR2 LQKENI. Trimming removed 3 bases from V and 5 bases from J; junction bases left unmatched: 6. The DNA for the CDR3 is TGTGCCAGCTCACCCGGGACAGCTCGGTATGGCTACACCTTC. Its translation is CASSPGTARYGYTF.

This clone occurred a few times. This rearrangement joins TRBV11-3 to TRBJ2-2, with a weak D call TRBD1 (5 bases). Trimming stripped 3 bases from V and 6 bases from J, with 8 bases between. Looked up from germline, CDR1 is SGHNT and CDR2 is YENEEA. There are 13 residues in the CDR3. Here the CDR3 reads CASSFQGAGELFF. The CDR3 nucleotides are TGTGCCAGCAGCTTTCAAGGGGCCGGGGAGCTGTTTTTT.

V and J are TRBV5-1 and TRBJ2-5; 9 bases fit TRBD1. The CDR3 is 15 residues long. Germline CDR1 is SGHRS and CDR2 is YFSETQ. Trimming took 0 bases from V and 5 from J; bases not matched to a gene: 5. CDR3 protein: CASSLDRGRTETQYF. The CDR3 nucleotides read TGCGCCAGCAGCTTGGACAGGGGGCGAACGGAGACCCAGTACTTC.

The chain combines TRBV7-9 with TRBJ1-2; D remains unclear. Germline CDR1 reads SEHNR; CDR2 reads FQNEAQ (reference sequence). CDR3 length: 11 residues. With 4 bases removed from V and 3 bases from J, the gap between germline ends came to 3 bases. Written as DNA, the CDR3 is TGTGCCAGCAGCTCAGACTATGGCTACACCTTC. Protein product: CASSSDYGYTF. Filled out from reference TRBV7-9 and TRBJ1-2, the complete variable domain reads DTGVSQNPRHKITKRGQNVTFRCDPISEHNRLYWYRQTLGQGPEFLTYFQNEAQLEKSRLLSDRFSAERPKGSFSTLEIQRTEQGDSAMYLCASSSDYGYTFGSGTRLTVV.

There are a few counts of this clone. The rearrangement joins TRBV2 to TRBJ1-5, with D maybe TRBD1 (6 bases). The ends were cut back, 5 bases at V and 7 bases at J, with 12 bases in the middle. Germline lookup yields CDR1 SNHLY and CDR2 FYNNEI. The CDR3 contains 13 residues. The CDR3 DNA is TGTGCCAGCAGTAGCAGGGGAGACCAGCCCCAGCATTTT. It is translated as CASSSRGDQPQHF.

The chain combines TRBV6-1 with TRBJ2-1; 7 bases match TRBD2. This CDR3 spans 17 amino acids. Germline V gene lookup returns CDR1 MNHNS and CDR2 SASEGT. J was trimmed by 6 bases and V by 2 bases; bases with no gene match: 13. In nucleotides, the CDR3 is TGTGCCAGCAGTGAAAAGGGAGGGTCAAGGGTGGTCAATGAGCAGTTCTTC. It encodes CASSEKGGSRVVNEQFF.

This clone has only one observation. The chain carries TRBV10-2 and TRBJ2-3; D unresolved. V lost 3 bases and J lost 4, with 8 bases in between. Germline V lookup: CDR1 WSHSY, CDR2 SAAADI. CDR3 length equals 13 residues. CDR3 protein: CASSDISADTQYF. CDR3 DNA sequence: TGCGCCAGCAGTGATATTAGTGCAGATACGCAGTATTTT.